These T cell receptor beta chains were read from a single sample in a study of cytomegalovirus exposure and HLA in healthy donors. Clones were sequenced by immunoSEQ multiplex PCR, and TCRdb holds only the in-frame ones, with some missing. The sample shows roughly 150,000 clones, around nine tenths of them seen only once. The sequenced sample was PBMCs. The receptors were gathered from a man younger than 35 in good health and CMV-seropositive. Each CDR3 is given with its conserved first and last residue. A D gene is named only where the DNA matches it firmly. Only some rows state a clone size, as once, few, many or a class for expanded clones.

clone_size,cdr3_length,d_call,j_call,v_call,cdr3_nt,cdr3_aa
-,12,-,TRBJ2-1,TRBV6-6,TGTGCCAGCAGTCTGTTTTCGAGTGGGCAGTTCTTC,CASSLFSSGQFF
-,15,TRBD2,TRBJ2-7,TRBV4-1,TGCGCCAGCAGCCAAGCGTTAGCGGGGGGCTACGAGCAGTACTTC,CASSQALAGGYEQYF
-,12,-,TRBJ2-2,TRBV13,TGTGCCAGCAGCGAGCCCGCCGGGGAGCTGTTTTTT,CASSEPAGELFF
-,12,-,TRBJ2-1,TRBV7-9,TGTGCCAGCAGGCGCCTAGAGAATGAGCAGTTCTTC,CASRRLENEQFF
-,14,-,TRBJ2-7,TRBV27,TGTGCCAGCAGCTATACAGGGTGGATGGGCGAGCAGTACTTC,CASSYTGWMGEQYF
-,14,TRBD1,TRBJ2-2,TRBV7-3,TGTGCCAGCAGCTTCGACAGGGATACCGGGGAGCTGTTTTTT,CASSFDRDTGELFF
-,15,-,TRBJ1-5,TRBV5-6,TGTGCCAGCAGCTTCGGAAGGGCAAGCGGACAGCCCCAGCATTTT,CASSFGRASGQPQHF
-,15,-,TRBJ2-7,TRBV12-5,TGTGCTAGTGGTTTGGTCACAGGGCCCTCCTACGAGCAGTACTTC,CASGLVTGPSYEQYF
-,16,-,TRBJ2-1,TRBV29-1,TGCAGCGTTGAAGACGGGACACTCAACTCCTACAATGAGCAGTTCTTC,CSVEDGTLNSYNEQFF
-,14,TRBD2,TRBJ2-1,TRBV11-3,TGTGCCAGCAGCTTAGCGCGGGAGTACAATGAGCAGTTCTTC,CASSLAREYNEQFF
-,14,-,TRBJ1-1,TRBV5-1,TGCGCCAGCAGCTTGGAGGGGTCGAACACTGAAGCTTTCTTT,CASSLEGSNTEAFF
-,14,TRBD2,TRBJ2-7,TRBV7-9,TGTGCCAGCAGCCAAGCGGGGAGCTCCTACGAGCAGTACTTC,CASSQAGSSYEQYF
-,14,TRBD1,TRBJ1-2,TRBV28,TGTGCCAGCAGCCTGGGACAGACAAGGGATGGCTACACCTTC,CASSLGQTRDGYTF
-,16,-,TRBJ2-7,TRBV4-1,TGCGCCAGTTCCCGCCAGGAGACTAGTATCTCCTACGAGCAGTACTTC,CASSRQETSISYEQYF
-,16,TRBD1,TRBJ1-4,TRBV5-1,TGCGCCAGCAGCTTGTCGCCTGGACAGGTCGATGAAAAACTGTTTTTT,CASSLSPGQVDEKLFF
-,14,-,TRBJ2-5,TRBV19,TGTGCCAGTAGTATTGGCACTACTCCCGAGACCCAGTACTTC,CASSIGTTPETQYF
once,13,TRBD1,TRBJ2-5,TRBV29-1,TGCAGCGTTGCCGGGACAGGATTAGAGACCCAGTACTTC,CSVAGTGLETQYF
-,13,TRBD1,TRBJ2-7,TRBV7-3,TGTGCCAGCAGCTTGGACAGGGGGCGCGAGCAGTACTTC,CASSLDRGREQYF
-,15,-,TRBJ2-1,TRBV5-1,TGCGCCAGCAGCTCCGGGACTGAGGTCCTCAATGAGCAGTTCTTC,CASSSGTEVLNEQFF
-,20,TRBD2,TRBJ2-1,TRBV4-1,TGCGCCAGCAGCCATATGGGACGACAGATGACTAGCGGGAGGGAGAATGAGCAGTTCTTC,CASSHMGRQMTSGRENEQFF
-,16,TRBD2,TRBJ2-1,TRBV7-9,TGTGCCAGCAGTTCGAGCGGGAGCAAACGCTCCAATGAGCAGTTCTTC,CASSSSGSKRSNEQFF
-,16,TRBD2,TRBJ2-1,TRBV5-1,TGCGCCAGCAGCTTGGTTCCAGCGGGACTAAACAATGAGCAGTTCTTC,CASSLVPAGLNNEQFF
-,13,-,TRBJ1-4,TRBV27,TGTGCCAGCAGGCGGGCAGTTAATGAAAAACTGTTTTTT,CASRRAVNEKLFF
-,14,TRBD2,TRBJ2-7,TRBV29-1,TGCAGCGTTGAGGTAGCGGGAGGCAACTACGAGCAGTACTTC,CSVEVAGGNYEQYF
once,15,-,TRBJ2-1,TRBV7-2,TGTGCCAGCAGCTTAGTAGGGCGGGAAGACAATGAGCAGTTCTTC,CASSLVGREDNEQFF
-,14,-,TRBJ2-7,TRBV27,TGTGCCAGCAGTCTACGCAGGGGTGCCTACGAGCAGTACTTC,CASSLRRGAYEQYF
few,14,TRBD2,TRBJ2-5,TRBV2,TGTGCCAGCAGTGTGGCTAGCGGGAGTGTGACCCAGTACTTC,CASSVASGSVTQYF
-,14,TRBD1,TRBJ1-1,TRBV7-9,TGTGCCAGCAGCTTTAGACAGGGGGCAGCTGAAGCTTTCTTT,CASSFRQGAAEAFF
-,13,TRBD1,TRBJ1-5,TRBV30,TGTGCCTGGAAACGTACAGGGGGGTCGACCCAGCATTTT,CAWKRTGGSTQHF
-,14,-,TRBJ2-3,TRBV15,TGTGCCACCAGCAGCCTCCTAGGCACAGATACGCAGTATTTT,CATSSLLGTDTQYF
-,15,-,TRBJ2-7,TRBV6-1,TGTGCCAGCAGTGATGGGGACTTTCCCTCCTACGAGCAGTACTTC,CASSDGDFPSYEQYF
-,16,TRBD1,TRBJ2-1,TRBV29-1,TGCAGCGTTGAGCTTCCAGGGGGCGGATCCTACAATGAGCAGTTCTTC,CSVELPGGGSYNEQFF
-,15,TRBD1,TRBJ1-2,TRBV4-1,TGCGCCAGCAGTACCGGGACAGGGACTTTTTATGGCTACACCTTC,CASSTGTGTFYGYTF
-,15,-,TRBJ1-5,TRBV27,TGTGCCAGCAGTACATTACAGGGTGGCAATCAGCCCCAGCATTTT,CASSTLQGGNQPQHF
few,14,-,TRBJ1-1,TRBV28,TGTGCCAGCAGCTTAGGACAACCCTCCACTGAAGCTTTCTTT,CASSLGQPSTEAFF
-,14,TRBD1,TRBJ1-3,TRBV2,TGTGCCAGCAGTGCGGGGACAGGGGGAAACACCATATATTTT,CASSAGTGGNTIYF
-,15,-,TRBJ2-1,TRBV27,TGTGCCAGCAGTTTAGGAGGAAGCTCCTACAATGAGCAGTTCTTC,CASSLGGSSYNEQFF
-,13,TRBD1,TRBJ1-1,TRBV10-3,TGTGCCATCAGGGGACAGGGGAACACTGAAGCTTTCTTT,CAIRGQGNTEAFF
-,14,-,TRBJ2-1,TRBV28,TGTGCCAGCGCCCTGGGGCGGCCCTACAATGAGCAGTTCTTC,CASALGRPYNEQFF
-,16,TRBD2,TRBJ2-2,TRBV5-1,TGCGCCAGCAGCTTGGGACTAGCGGGGAACACCGGGGAGCTGTTTTTT,CASSLGLAGNTGELFF
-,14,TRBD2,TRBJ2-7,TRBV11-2,TGTGCCAGCAGCTTGGGACTAGCTTCCTACGAGCAGTACTTC,CASSLGLASYEQYF
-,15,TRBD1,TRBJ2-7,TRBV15,TGTGCCACCAGCAGAGAACTAGGGGGCGGTTACGAGCAGTACTTC,CATSRELGGGYEQYF
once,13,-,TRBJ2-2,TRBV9,TGTGCCAGCAGCGTAGCCAGCACCGGGGAGCTGTTTTTT,CASSVASTGELFF
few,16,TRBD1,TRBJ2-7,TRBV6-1,TGTGCCAGCAGTGAGCAGGGGGAAGTCGGCTCCTACGAGCAGTACTTC,CASSEQGEVGSYEQYF
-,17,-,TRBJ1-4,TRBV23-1,TGCGCCAGCAGTCAATCGGGAAGCGGGACCCCGGGGGAAAAACTGTTTTTT,CASSQSGSGTPGEKLFF
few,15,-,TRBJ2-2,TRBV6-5,TGTGCCAGCAGCCCCGTTAGCGGAAACACCGGGGAGCTGTTTTTT,CASSPVSGNTGELFF
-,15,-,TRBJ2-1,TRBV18,TGTGCCAGCTCACCACCGTCCACAGTATACAATGAGCAGTTCTTC,CASSPPSTVYNEQFF
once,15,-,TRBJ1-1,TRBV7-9,TGTGCCAGCAGACGACCCGGGACATCGAACACTGAAGCTTTCTTT,CASRRPGTSNTEAFF
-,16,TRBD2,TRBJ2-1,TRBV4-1,TGCGCCAGCAGCCCTATCGGAGGAGCGGGAGGCAATGAGCAGTTCTTC,CASSPIGGAGGNEQFF
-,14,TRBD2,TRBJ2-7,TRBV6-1,TGTGCCAGCAGAGCTAGCGGGAGTTTCCACGAGCAGTACTTC,CASRASGSFHEQYF
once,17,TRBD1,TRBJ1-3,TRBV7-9,TGTGCCAGCAGCTTACAGGGGACAGTCCACTCTGGAAACACCATATATTTT,CASSLQGTVHSGNTIYF
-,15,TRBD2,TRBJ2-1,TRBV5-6,TGTGCCAGCAGCCCCGGGACTAGCGAATACAATGAGCAGTTCTTC,CASSPGTSEYNEQFF
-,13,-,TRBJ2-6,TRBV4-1,TGCGCCAGCACCCGAGTCGGGGCCAACGTCCTGACTTTC,CASTRVGANVLTF
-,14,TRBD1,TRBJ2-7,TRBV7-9,TGTGCCAGCGGTTGGACAGGGGGCTTCTACGAGCAGTACTTC,CASGWTGGFYEQYF
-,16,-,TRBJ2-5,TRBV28,TGTGCCAGCAGTTTCCCTAAGATGACTAGTATTGAGACCCAGTACTTC,CASSFPKMTSIETQYF